This T cell receptor beta chain was identified during a study of blood T cell repertoires in COVID-19. This CDR3 has 15 amino acids. Germline lookup yields CDR1 MNHEY and CDR2 SVGEGT. V dropped 5 bases and J dropped 3; count of bases not matched to a gene: 8. As handled by the study authors: Counts of nucleated cells, estimated from reference gene primer amplification, were obtained. Using immunoSEQ multiplex PCR, the repertoire was profiled, and TCRdb retains in-frame clones only, with some absent. V and J calls and clone size are those listed in that table; D and trimming were worked out from the DNA. This sample yields 110,000 or so clones, of which roughly 84% are seen a single time; under 9% belongs to the top ten.

This chain connects TRBV6-2 or TRBV6-3 to TRBJ2-3; the match to TRBD2 covers 7 bases. This TCR was recovered from a woman in her sixties or seventies who had recovered from COVID-19. Specimen: peripheral blood. The CDR3, as DNA: TGTGCCAGCAGTCCCGGAGCGGGGTTTACAGATACGCAGTATTTT. The encoded protein is CASSPGAGFTDTQYF.